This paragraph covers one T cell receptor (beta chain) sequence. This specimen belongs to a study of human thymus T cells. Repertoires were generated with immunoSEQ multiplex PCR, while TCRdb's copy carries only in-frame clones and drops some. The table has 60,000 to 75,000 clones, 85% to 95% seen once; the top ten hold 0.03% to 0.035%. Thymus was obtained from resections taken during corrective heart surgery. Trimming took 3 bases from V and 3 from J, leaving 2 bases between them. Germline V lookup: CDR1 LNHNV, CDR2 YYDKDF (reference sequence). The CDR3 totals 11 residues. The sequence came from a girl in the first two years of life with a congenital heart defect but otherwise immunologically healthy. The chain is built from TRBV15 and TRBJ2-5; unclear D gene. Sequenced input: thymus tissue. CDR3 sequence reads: CATSSKETQYF. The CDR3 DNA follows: TGTGCCACCAGCAGTAAAGAGACCCAGTACTTC.